These T cell receptor beta chains were read from a single sample in a study of identical twins. Using its own MiXCR run on the 5' RACE reads, TCRdb lists one record per CDR3 protein. The top ten hold around 5% of the sample, which has hundreds of thousands of distinct CDR3 sequences, 6% to 8.5% seen once. Another study also made use of these data, one on yellow fever vaccine responses in identical twins.

Input material: CD8+ T cells sorted from blood. The receptors originated from a young woman in good health. Each CDR3 is given with its conserved first and last residue. The D gene is left open where the match is weak. Clone size, where shown, is once, few, many, or a class for clones that have expanded.

d_call	v_call	clone_size	j_call	cdr3_aa	cdr3_nt
TRBD2	TRBV6-1	few	TRBJ2-2	CASSEASLAGGLRTGELFF	TGTGCCAGCAGTGAAGCGTCACTAGCGGGGGGGCTGCGGACCGGGGAGCTGTTTTTT
TRBD1	TRBV20-1	few	TRBJ2-7	CSAREHRDRVYEQYF	TGCAGTGCTAGAGAGCACCGGGACAGGGTGTACGAGCAGTACTTC
TRBD2	TRBV12-3/TRBV12-4	many	TRBJ2-1	CASTVLAGASNEQFF	TGTGCCAGCACCGTCCTAGCGGGAGCCTCCAATGAGCAGTTCTTC
.	TRBV9	.	TRBJ2-6	CASSVRDTNVLTF	TGTGCCAGCAGCGTCAGGGACACCAACGTCCTGACTTTC
TRBD2	TRBV12-3/TRBV12-4	many	TRBJ2-3	CASSIAGFTDTQYF	TGTGCCAGCAGCATAGCGGGCTTCACAGATACGCAGTATTTT
.	TRBV12-3/TRBV12-4	many	TRBJ1-1	CASSSTGRNTEAFF	TGTGCCAGCAGTTCCACCGGGAGAAACACTGAAGCTTTCTTT
.	TRBV20-1	few	TRBJ2-7	CSARDQQSTHSYEQYF	TGCAGTGCTAGAGATCAACAGTCCACCCACTCCTACGAGCAGTACTTC
.	TRBV12-3/TRBV12-4	many	TRBJ2-3	CASSRIDTQYF	TGTGCCAGCAGTCGCATCGATACGCAGTATTTT
TRBD1	TRBV2	.	TRBJ1-2	CASNTGDQDYGYTF	TGTGCCAGCAATACAGGGGATCAGGACTATGGCTACACCTTC
.	TRBV7-9	few	TRBJ1-1	CASLRMNTEAFF	TGTGCCAGCCTACGGATGAACACTGAAGCTTTCTTT
TRBD1	TRBV4-1	few	TRBJ1-6	CASSQVSDRGISPLHF	TGCGCCAGCAGCCAAGTGAGTGACAGGGGGATCTCACCCCTCCACTTT
TRBD1	TRBV5-1	few	TRBJ2-7	CASRPGTGVSYEQYF	TGCGCCAGCAGGCCCGGGACAGGCGTCTCCTACGAGCAGTACTTC
.	TRBV20-1	few	TRBJ2-4	CSARAKNIQYF	TGCAGTGCCCGGGCCAAAAACATTCAGTACTTC
.	TRBV5-1	few	TRBJ2-7	CASSHLDTTYGPYEQYF	TGCGCCAGCAGCCACTTGGACACCACCTACGGCCCCTACGAGCAGTACTTC
TRBD2	TRBV12-3/TRBV12-4	.	TRBJ2-7	CASTQAGAAYEQYF	TGTGCCAGCACCCAAGCGGGAGCGGCCTACGAGCAGTACTTC
.	TRBV20-1	many	TRBJ2-3	CSAALQYRVRPDTQYF	TGCAGTGCCGCCCTCCAATACAGGGTTCGGCCAGATACGCAGTATTTT
.	TRBV13	.	TRBJ1-1	CASSLGVQLTEAFF	TGTGCCAGCAGCCTAGGGGTTCAGTTGACTGAAGCTTTCTTT
.	TRBV6-5	.	TRBJ2-3	CASNWGDTQYF	TGTGCCAGCAACTGGGGAGATACGCAGTATTTT
TRBD1	TRBV20-1	few	TRBJ2-5	CSAKTGESQETQYF	TGCAGTGCTAAGACAGGGGAGAGCCAAGAGACCCAGTACTTC
TRBD2	TRBV7-6	few	TRBJ2-5	CASSLTGLDTETQYF	TGTGCCAGCAGCTTAACGGGACTAGATACGGAGACCCAGTACTTC
.	TRBV24-1	.	TRBJ2-2	CATSENTYTGELFF	TGTGCCACCAGTGAGAACACTTACACCGGGGAGCTGTTTTTT
TRBD1	TRBV27	few	TRBJ1-1	CASSSRQGWTEAFF	TGTGCCAGCAGTTCAAGACAGGGTTGGACTGAAGCTTTCTTT
.	TRBV2	few	TRBJ2-5	CASSKGEGADQETQYF	TGTGCCAGCAGTAAGGGGGAGGGAGCGGACCAAGAGACCCAGTACTTC
.	TRBV5-6	.	TRBJ1-4	CASSLGGGATNEKLFF	TGTGCCAGCAGCTTGGGGGGAGGAGCAACTAATGAAAAACTGTTTTTT
.	TRBV28	few	TRBJ1-5	CASSSPRTNQPQHF	TGTGCCAGCAGTTCCCCCCGCACCAATCAGCCCCAGCATTTT
TRBD2	TRBV27	many	TRBJ2-1	CASSLSIAGALHNEQFF	TGTGCCAGCAGTTTATCAATAGCGGGGGCTCTCCACAATGAGCAGTTCTTC
.	TRBV3-1	few	TRBJ2-2	CASSQVQFRELFF	TGTGCCAGCAGCCAAGTTCAATTCAGGGAGCTGTTTTTT
.	TRBV7-8	many	TRBJ2-1	CASSLGDAPLVVDEQFF	TGTGCCAGCAGCTTAGGTGACGCCCCCTTGGTCGTTGATGAGCAGTTCTTC
TRBD2	TRBV15	many	TRBJ2-3	CATSTSGGLAGETTDTQYF	TGTGCCACCAGCACCAGTGGGGGACTAGCGGGGGAGACCACAGATACGCAGTATTTT
TRBD2	TRBV6-5	many	TRBJ2-1	CASSYSRLAGGTTYNEQFF	TGTGCCAGCAGTTACTCGAGACTAGCGGGGGGAACAACCTACAATGAGCAGTTCTTC
TRBD2	TRBV7-8	many	TRBJ2-3	CASSSGIEDTQYF	TGTGCCAGCAGTAGCGGGATTGAAGATACGCAGTATTTT
TRBD2	TRBV7-2	.	TRBJ2-7	CASSSVRAGPSYEQYF	TGTGCCAGCAGCTCCGTAAGAGCGGGGCCCTCCTACGAGCAGTACTTC
.	TRBV29-1	.	TRBJ2-1	CSVELRDKTLNEQFF	TGCAGCGTTGAATTAAGGGACAAGACCTTGAATGAGCAGTTCTTC
.	TRBV15	.	TRBJ1-4	CATSRDAQFNEKLFF	TGTGCCACCAGCAGAGATGCACAGTTTAATGAAAAACTGTTTTTT
TRBD2	TRBV4-1	.	TRBJ2-1	CASSQEEASGAYNEQFF	TGCGCCAGCAGCCAAGAAGAGGCTAGCGGGGCCTACAATGAGCAGTTCTTC
TRBD1	TRBV2	many	TRBJ1-2	CASSNLATDRQSYGYTF	TGTGCCAGCAGCAACCTAGCGACGGACAGGCAATCATATGGCTACACCTTC
TRBD1	TRBV20-1	many	TRBJ2-7	CSARTSTSDRVTYEQYF	TGCAGTGCTAGAACCTCAACATCGGACAGGGTTACCTACGAGCAGTACTTC
TRBD2	TRBV7-9	few	TRBJ2-1	CASEGTRVRSDEQFF	TGTGCCAGCGAAGGGACTAGGGTCCGATCCGATGAGCAGTTCTTC
TRBD1	TRBV12-3/TRBV12-4	many	TRBJ1-2	CASRTETGGHGYTF	TGTGCCAGCAGAACCGAAACAGGGGGCCATGGCTACACCTTC
.	TRBV12-3/TRBV12-4	many	TRBJ1-1	CASSTMSARGNTEAFF	TGTGCCAGCAGCACGATGTCAGCCAGGGGGAACACTGAAGCTTTCTTT
.	TRBV4-1	.	TRBJ1-4	CASSPDPGRTNEKLFF	TGCGCCAGCAGCCCGGATCCAGGGAGGACTAATGAAAAACTGTTTTTT
TRBD2	TRBV14	.	TRBJ2-2	CASSPGLAGPPAGELFF	TGTGCCAGCAGCCCAGGACTAGCGGGACCCCCAGCGGGGGAGCTGTTTTTT
.	TRBV5-6	.	TRBJ1-4	CASSGKNGGPDEKLFF	TGTGCCAGCAGCGGAAAAAATGGGGGGCCGGATGAAAAACTGTTTTTT
TRBD1	TRBV27	.	TRBJ2-7	CASSPTLGGNYEQYF	TGTGCCAGCAGCCCGACGCTAGGGGGCAACTACGAGCAGTACTTC